Below, 24 T cell receptor beta chains from the same sample are listed, as sequenced in a study of CD8+ T cells in alopecia areata (dated by TCRdb to the late 2010s). Cells from pooled mouse cutaneous lymph nodes were stained for CD4, CD8alpha, NKG2D, NKG2ACE and other markers and then sorted on a BD Influx. The library was made by the immunoSEQ multiplex PCR assay. RNA was extracted from all samples and reverse transcribed into cDNA as template for TCR sequencing. The table comes from immuneACCESS by way of TCRdb, which keeps in-frame sequences with V and J called. Part of the clones is missing from these tables; in studies checked, under half for an unresolved V gene and the rest for unknown reasons. In this sample the table shows 250,000 or so clones, and no singletons are among them. About 1.2% of the sample goes to the ten largest clones. Sequenced input: CD4+ T cells sorted from a lymph node. These receptors were taken from a C3H/HeJ mouse with alopecia areata. Mice of this line possess the MHC haplotype H2-k.

This clone has a handful of counts. Here the gene names and germline are mouse. The read comes to an end 4 residues before the CDR3 does, leaving the germline J gene to fill in the end. This sequence joins TRBV5 and TRBJ2-1; perhaps TRBD1 as D (5 bases). The V gene's germline CDR1 is LGHNA and CDR2 YNLKQL (reference sequence). The CDR3 consists of 12 residues. Trimming cost V 2 bases and J 6 bases, with 5 bases left between them. CDR3 loop: CASSQRGAEQFF. The part of the CDR3 DNA that was read is TGTGCCAGCAGCCAAAGGGGTGCT.

The table lists this clone with a few counts. Mouse names are used for the genes. The CDR3 extends 4 residues past the end of the read, so its final part is completed from the germline J gene. This chain uses TRBV13-2 with TRBJ2-7; a possible D gene is TRBD1 (5 bases). This CDR3 has 14 amino acids. V was trimmed by 1 base and J by 0 bases, leaving 8 bases between them. The germline CDR1 and CDR2 sequences are NNHNN and SYGAGS (reference sequence). CDR3 DNA (partial): TGTGCCAGCGGTGATCGGACAATCTCCTAT. Its protein is CASGDRTISY. The full CDR3 sequence reads CASGDRTISYEQYF.

This clone has a handful of counts. The germline and genes are mouse ones. From the germline J gene comes the end of the CDR3, since the read stops 4 residues before it. The chain couples TRBV31 to TRBJ2-4, with TRBD2 identical over 8 bases. Germline lookup yields CDR1 GKSSPN and CDR2 SITVG. This CDR3 spans 13 amino acids. Partial CDR3 DNA: TGTGCCTGGAGCCCTGGGGGGATAAAC. Its protein product is CAWSPGGIN. The full CDR3 protein reads CAWSPGGINTLYF.

This clone was counted a few times. Gene labels here are mouse ones. The part of the CDR3 DNA that was read is TGTGCTAGCAGTAGAGTTGGACAGCCCTCCTAT. Amino acids: CASSRVGQPSY. The CDR3 in full is CASSRVGQPSYEQYF. V is TRBV17 and J is TRBJ2-7; D perhaps matches TRBD1 (6 bases). The read comes to an end 4 residues before the CDR3 does, leaving the germline J gene to fill in the end. Germline V gene sequence: CDR1 MNHDT, CDR2 YYDKIL. CDR3 length: 15 residues. V shed 1 base and J shed 0 bases, with 10 bases lying between them.

This clone was observed at least ten times. Each gene name is a mouse one. The read ends 4 residues shy of where the CDR3 ends; the end is completed using the germline J gene. The same CDR3 arises from other DNA sequences in this sample as well. V and J are TRBV13-1 and TRBJ2-2, with 9 bases aligning to TRBD1. The CDR3 runs to 15 residues. The germline V gene has CDR1 NSHNY and CDR2 SYGAGN. V was pared by 3 bases and J by 1 base, with 1 base of the junction left unmatched. The CDR3: CASSGGQGNTGQLYF. CDR3 DNA, as far as it was read: TGTGCCAGCAGTGGGGGACAGGGAAACACCGGG.

The sample holds a few counts of this clone. The gene symbols are mouse symbols. The CDR3 goes on 4 residues after the read ends, and that part is filled in from the germline J gene. This chain connects TRBV17 to TRBJ2-3, with 8 bases aligning to TRBD2. Trimming cost V 0 bases and J 2 bases; bases outside gene matches: 7. CDR1 and CDR2 (germline): MNHDT, YYDKIL. This CDR3 is built from 17 residues. CDR3 bases read: TGTGCTAGCAGTAGAGATACGGGGGGGCGCGATGCAGAA. Translating it yields CASSRDTGGRDAE. In full, the CDR3 reads CASSRDTGGRDAETLYF.

About this clone: The gene symbols are mouse symbols. The read is 4 residues too short to cover the CDR3 end, so that end is filled in from the germline J gene. This chain connects TRBV1 to TRBJ2-2, with 13 bases aligning to TRBD2. Trimming cost V 3 bases and J 4 bases; bases outside gene matches: 2. This CDR3 has 16 amino acids. From germline, CDR1 is NSQYPW and CDR2 LRSPGD (reference sequence). The CDR3 loop is CTCSADWGGVTGQLYF. CDR3 DNA, as far as it was read: TGCACCTGCAGTGCGGACTGGGGGGGCGTCACCGGG.

A remark on this clone: Mouse gene names and germline throughout. CDR3 loop: CTCSAAGGAGQNTLYF. The sequenced part of the CDR3 DNA is TGCACCTGCAGTGCAGCTGGGGGCGCGGGACAAAAC. The V call is TRBV1, the J call TRBJ2-4, with D possibly matching TRBD2 (7 bases). The read ends 4 residues before the CDR3 terminus; that terminus is restored from the germline J gene. Trimming left V 1 base short and J 3 bases short, with 14 bases between. CDR3 length: 16 amino acids. Germline loops: CDR1 NSQYPW, CDR2 LRSPGD (reference sequence).

This clone was counted between two and nine times. Any gene name here is a mouse gene name. Read coverage stops 4 residues before the CDR3 terminus; the germline J gene supplies the remainder. The rearrangement links TRBV31 to TRBJ1-1; no clear D gene. From germline, CDR1 is GKSSPN and CDR2 SITVG. The CDR3 consists of 15 residues. Trimming removed 3 bases at V and 0 bases at J, with 14 bases between. The sequenced part of the CDR3 DNA is TGTGCCTGGAGCCGACCTGGGATTTCAAACACA. It specifies CAWSRPGISNT. The whole CDR3 protein reads CAWSRPGISNTEVFF.

This clone has a handful of counts. Genes here carry mouse names. From the germline J gene comes the end of the CDR3, since the read stops 4 residues before it. This rearrangement joins TRBV1 to TRBJ2-1; 8 nucleotides match TRBD2. Germline V gene sequence: CDR1 NSQYPW, CDR2 LRSPGD (reference sequence). V shed 1 base and J 5 bases; nucleotides not matched to a gene: 4. The CDR3 is 15 residues long. The CDR3 DNA, read in part, is TGCACCTGCAGTGCAGGCGGCTGGGGGGATGCT. This gives the protein CTCSAGGWGDA. The entire CDR3 is CTCSAGGWGDAEQFF.

This clone was picked up many times. These gene names are mouse names. The observed sequence ends 4 residues before the CDR3 terminus, with the missing tail filled in from the germline J gene. This CDR3 is also generated by other DNA sequences in the sample. The genes are TRBV31 and TRBJ2-3, with D hard to call. Trimming cost V 1 base and J 1 base, with 6 bases left between them. The CDR3 is 13 amino acids. Germline CDR1 GKSSPN, CDR2 SITVG. The CDR3 spells CAWSHQGAETLYF. The covered CDR3 bases are TGTGCCTGGAGTCACCAGGGTGCAGAA.

A remark on this clone: Gene names are mouse gene names. The read stops 4 residues short of the end of the CDR3; the missing end is completed from the germline J gene. The chain links TRBV13-2 to TRBJ2-5; the D gene is possibly TRBD2 (7 bases). Germline lookup yields CDR1 NNHNN and CDR2 SYGAGS (reference sequence). This CDR3 is built from 11 residues. The covered CDR3 bases are TGTGCCAGCAGGGGGGCGGAC. As protein: CASRGAD. In full, the CDR3 reads CASRGADTQYF.

This clone has only a few counts. The germline and genes are mouse ones. Distinct nucleotide sequences in the sample also encode this CDR3. CDR3 residues: CASRDKQDTQYF. The DNA read from the CDR3 is TGTGCCAGCAGGGACAAACAAGAC. V is TRBV13-3 and J is TRBJ2-5; D may be TRBD1 (5 bases). The CDR3 end lies 4 residues beyond the end of the read and is filled in from the germline J gene. V was cut by 5 bases and J by 3 bases, with 7 bases left in between. Germline CDR1 and CDR2: NNHDY and SYVADS. CDR3 size: 12 residues. The full variable domain, in which reference TRBV13-3 and TRBJ2-5 provide the parts outside the CDR3, is EAAVTQSPRSKVAVTGGKVTLSCHQTNNHDYMYWYRQDTGHGLRLIHYSYVADSTEKGDIPDGYKASRPSQENFSLILELASLSQTAVYFCASRDKQDTQYFGPGTRLLVL.

With regard to this clone: The gene symbols are mouse symbols. Read data end 4 residues before the CDR3 end; the end is taken from the germline J gene. This specimen includes other DNA sequences encoding the same CDR3. V is TRBV2 and J is TRBJ1-2; the match to TRBD1 covers 7 bases. Per germline, CDR1 LGHNA and CDR2 YSYQKL. J lost 0 bases, V lost 2 bases, and 3 bases had no gene match. This CDR3 spans 15 amino acids. The part of the CDR3 DNA that was read is TGTGCCAGCAGCCAAAGACAGGGAACAAACTCC. Translation gives CASSQRQGTNS. The complete CDR3 sequence is CASSQRQGTNSDYTF. The whole variable domain, remainder taken from reference TRBV2 and TRBJ1-2, is DPKIIQKPKYLVAVTGSEKILICEQYLGHNAMYWYRQSAKKPLEFMFSYSYQKLMDNQTASSRFQPQSSKKNHLDLQITALKPDDSATYFCASSQRQGTNSDYTFGSGTRLLVI.

With regard to this clone: Gene names and germline refer to mouse. The read ends 4 residues shy of where the CDR3 ends; the end is completed using the germline J gene. This sample also contains other DNA sequences that code for the same CDR3. The chain has TRBV31 and TRBJ2-3; 10 positions match TRBD2. Trimming removed 3 bases from V and 1 base from J; junction bases left unmatched: 4. This CDR3 is 15 amino acids long. Germline assignment: CDR1 GKSSPN and CDR2 SITVG. CDR3 sequence: CAWRRLGGRAETLYF. CDR3 DNA, as far as it was read: TGTGCCTGGAGACGACTGGGGGGACGTGCAGAA.

The table lists this clone with a few counts. These gene names are mouse names. The CDR3 end lies 4 residues beyond the end of the read and is filled in from the germline J gene. The chain couples TRBV13-1 to TRBJ2-3; TRBD1 matches at 7 bases. Trimming took 5 bases from V and 0 from J; bases not matched to a gene: 6. This CDR3 spans 15 amino acids. Germline V gives CDR1 NSHNY, CDR2 SYGAGN. Incomplete CDR3 DNA: TGTGCCAGCAGGGGGACAGAACCTAGTGCAGAA. This codes for CASRGTEPSAE. In full, the CDR3 is CASRGTEPSAETLYF.

This clone was observed a few times. Germline and genes: mouse. The read ends 4 residues early relative to the CDR3; the germline J gene fills the gap. The rearrangement links TRBV19 to TRBJ2-7; 10 bases agree with TRBD2. Trimming took 5 bases from V and 0 from J; bases not matched to a gene: 11. The CDR3 totals 17 residues. Germline V lookup: CDR1 FNHDT, CDR2 SITEND (reference sequence). CDR3 sequence: CASRPGLGLGSSYEQYF. The CDR3 DNA, read in part, is TGTGCCAGCAGACCGGGACTGGGGCTCGGGAGCTCCTAT.

As for this clone: Any gene name here is a mouse gene name. The read gets to within 4 residues of the CDR3 end, and the germline J gene fills in the rest. The J gene is TRBJ2-3, the V gene TRBV31; 7 bases fit TRBD1. V was pared by 0 bases and J by 2 bases, with 2 bases of the junction left unmatched. The CDR3 spans 14 residues. Germline lookup yields CDR1 GKSSPN and CDR2 SITVG. The CDR3 DNA, read in part, is TGTGCCTGGAGTCTCACAGGGGATGCAGAA. As protein: CAWSLTGDAE. The complete CDR3 reads CAWSLTGDAETLYF.

Details on this clone: Mouse names are used for the genes. The sequence runs out 4 residues before the end of the CDR3; the remainder is reconstructed from the germline J gene. The rearrangement joins TRBV29 to TRBJ1-2, with 11 bases that match TRBD1. Germline lookup yields CDR1 MSHET and CDR2 SYDVDS. This CDR3 has 12 amino acids. Here the CDR3 reads CASGQGASDYTF. The sequenced CDR3 bases are TGTGCTAGCGGACAGGGGGCTTCC.

About this clone itself: Mouse names are used for the genes. The CDR3 end is not reached by the read, which stops 4 residues before it; the germline J gene fills it in. This chain uses TRBV1 with TRBJ2-1, with D tentatively TRBD1 (6 bases). Germline V gives CDR1 NSQYPW, CDR2 LRSPGD (reference sequence). Trimming removed 4 bases from V and 0 bases from J, with 10 bases in between. CDR3 size: 15 residues. The CDR3 protein is CTCSEQGPNYAEQFF. The part of the CDR3 DNA that was read is TGCACCTGCAGTGAACAGGGCCCTAACTATGCT.

About this clone itself: Gene names refer to mouse genes. Coverage ceases 4 residues before the CDR3 finishes, and the germline J gene fills in the end. This CDR3 is also generated by other DNA sequences in the sample. The V and J genes are TRBV17 and TRBJ2-5; D remains ambiguous. This CDR3 has 13 amino acids. Germline values: CDR1 MNHDT, CDR2 YYDKIL. The V end lost 2 bases, the J end lost 3 bases, and 6 bases lay between the germline ends. CDR3 DNA (partial): TGTGCTAGCAGTAGAACTGATCAAGAC. Its protein product is CASSRTDQD. The complete CDR3 protein is CASSRTDQDTQYF.

In the case of this clone: Gene names are the mouse ones. The read terminates 4 residues before the CDR3 end, so the remaining end is supplied by the germline J gene. V gene TRBV1 combines with J gene TRBJ2-3, with TRBD1 matching over 7 bases. J lost 0 bases, V lost 0 bases, and 6 bases had no gene match. Germline V CDR1 and CDR2: NSQYPW, LRSPGD (reference sequence). This CDR3 comprises 17 residues. The CDR3 spells CTCSADLRGSSAETLYF. The part of the CDR3 DNA that was read is TGCACCTGCAGTGCAGATCTCAGGGGGTCTAGTGCAGAA.

This clone has more than one count but fewer than ten. Gene labels here are mouse ones. The CDR3 spells CASSRDKTGGIGYAEQFF. Incomplete CDR3 DNA: TGTGCTAGCAGTAGAGATAAAACTGGGGGGATTGGCTATGCT. The chain joins TRBV17 to TRBJ2-1; 9 bases match TRBD2. The CDR3 extends 4 residues past the end of the read, so its final part is completed from the germline J gene. The junction had 9 bases not matched to a gene; V was cut back by 0 bases and J by 3 bases. CDR3 length equals 18 residues. In germline, CDR1 is MNHDT, CDR2 YYDKIL.

The table lists this clone with a few counts. The gene names here belong to mouse. From the germline J gene comes the end of the CDR3, since the read stops 4 residues before it. The rearrangement links TRBV13-1 to TRBJ2-7; 10 nucleotides line up with TRBD2. This CDR3 region has 14 residues. CDR1 is NSHNY, CDR2 SYGAGN, per germline. The CDR3 DNA, read in part, is TGTGCCAGCAGGAGGGACTGGGGTGATTAT. Its translation: CASRRDWGDY. The entire CDR3 is CASRRDWGDYEQYF.